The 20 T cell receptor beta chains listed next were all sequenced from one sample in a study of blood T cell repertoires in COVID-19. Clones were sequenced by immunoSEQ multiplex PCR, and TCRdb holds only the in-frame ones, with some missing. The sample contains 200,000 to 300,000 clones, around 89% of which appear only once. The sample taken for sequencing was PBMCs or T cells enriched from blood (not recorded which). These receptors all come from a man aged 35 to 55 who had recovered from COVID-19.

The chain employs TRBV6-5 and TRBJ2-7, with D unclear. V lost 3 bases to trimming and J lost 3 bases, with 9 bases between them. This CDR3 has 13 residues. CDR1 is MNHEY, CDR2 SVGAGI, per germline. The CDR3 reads CASSYENGYEQYF. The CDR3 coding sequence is TGTGCCAGCAGTTATGAGAACGGCTACGAGCAGTACTTC.

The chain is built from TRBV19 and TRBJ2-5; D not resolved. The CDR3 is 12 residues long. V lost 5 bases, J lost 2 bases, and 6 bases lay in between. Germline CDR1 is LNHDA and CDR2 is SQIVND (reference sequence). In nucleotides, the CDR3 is TGTGCCAGTAGTGGCTTACAAGAGACCCAGTACTTC. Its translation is CASSGLQETQYF.

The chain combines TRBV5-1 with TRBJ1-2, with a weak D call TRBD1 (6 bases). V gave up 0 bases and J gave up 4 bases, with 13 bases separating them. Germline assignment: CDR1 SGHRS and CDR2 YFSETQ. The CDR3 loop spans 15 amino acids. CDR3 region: CASSLGQANSYGYTF. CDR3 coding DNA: TGCGCCAGCAGCTTGGGACAGGCGAACTCCTATGGCTACACCTTC.

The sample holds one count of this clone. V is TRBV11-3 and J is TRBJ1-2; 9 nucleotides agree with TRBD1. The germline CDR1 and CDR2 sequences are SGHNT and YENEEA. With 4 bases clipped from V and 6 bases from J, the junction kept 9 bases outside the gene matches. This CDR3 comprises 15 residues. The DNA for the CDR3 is TGTGCCAGCAGCTCTGGGACAGGGTCGTTAGATGGCTACACCTTC. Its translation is CASSSGTGSLDGYTF.

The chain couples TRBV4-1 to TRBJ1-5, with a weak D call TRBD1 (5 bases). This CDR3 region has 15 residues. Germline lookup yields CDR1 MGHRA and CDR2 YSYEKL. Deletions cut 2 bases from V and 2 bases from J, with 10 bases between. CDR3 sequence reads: CASSQLGVGNQPQHF. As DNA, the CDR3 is TGCGCCAGCAGCCAATTAGGGGTAGGCAATCAGCCCCAGCATTTT.

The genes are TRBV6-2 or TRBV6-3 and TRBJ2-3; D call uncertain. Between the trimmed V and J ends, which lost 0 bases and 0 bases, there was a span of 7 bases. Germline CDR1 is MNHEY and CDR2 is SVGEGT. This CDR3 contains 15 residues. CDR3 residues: CASSYSLVSTDTQYF. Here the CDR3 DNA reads TGTGCCAGCAGTTACTCCCTAGTGAGCACAGATACGCAGTATTTT.

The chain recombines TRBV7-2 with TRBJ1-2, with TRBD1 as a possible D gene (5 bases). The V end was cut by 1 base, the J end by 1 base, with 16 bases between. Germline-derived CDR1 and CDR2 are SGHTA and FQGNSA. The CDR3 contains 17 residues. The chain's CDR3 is CASSLGSGAGGNYGYTF. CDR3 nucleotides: TGTGCCAGCAGCTTAGGGTCGGGTGCGGGGGGTAACTATGGCTACACCTTC.

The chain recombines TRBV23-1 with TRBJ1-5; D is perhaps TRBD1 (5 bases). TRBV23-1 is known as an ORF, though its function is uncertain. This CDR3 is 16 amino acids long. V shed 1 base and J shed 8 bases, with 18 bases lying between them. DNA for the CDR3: TGCGCCAGCAGTCAATATTCCTCTTCAGGGAAGGAGCCCCAGCATTTT. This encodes CASSQYSSSGKEPQHF.

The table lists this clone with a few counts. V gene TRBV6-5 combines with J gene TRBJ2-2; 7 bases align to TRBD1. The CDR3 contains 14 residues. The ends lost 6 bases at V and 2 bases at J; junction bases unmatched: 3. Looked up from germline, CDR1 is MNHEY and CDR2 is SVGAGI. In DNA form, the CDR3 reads TGTGCCAGCAGGAGGGACAGAAACACCGGGGAGCTGTTTTTT. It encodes CASRRDRNTGELFF.

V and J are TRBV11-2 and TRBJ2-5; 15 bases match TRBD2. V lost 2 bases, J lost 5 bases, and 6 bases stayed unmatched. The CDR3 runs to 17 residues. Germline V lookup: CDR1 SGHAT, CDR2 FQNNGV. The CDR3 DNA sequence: TGTGCCAGCAGCTTACGGACTAGCGGGGGGGCTCTGGAGACCCAGTACTTC. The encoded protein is CASSLRTSGGALETQYF.

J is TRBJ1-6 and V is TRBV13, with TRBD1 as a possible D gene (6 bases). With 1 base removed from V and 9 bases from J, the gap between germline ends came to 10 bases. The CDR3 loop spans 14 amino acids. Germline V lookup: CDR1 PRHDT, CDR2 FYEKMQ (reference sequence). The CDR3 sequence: CASSLAGAGSPLHF. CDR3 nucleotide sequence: TGTGCCAGCAGCTTAGCAGGGGCGGGTTCACCCCTCCACTTT.

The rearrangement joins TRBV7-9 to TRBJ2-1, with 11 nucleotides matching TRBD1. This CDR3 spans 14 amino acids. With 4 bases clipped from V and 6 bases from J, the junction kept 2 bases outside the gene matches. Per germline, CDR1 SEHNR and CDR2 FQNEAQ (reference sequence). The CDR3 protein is CASSSGTGGNEQFF. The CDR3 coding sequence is TGTGCCAGCAGCTCCGGGACAGGGGGCAATGAGCAGTTCTTC.

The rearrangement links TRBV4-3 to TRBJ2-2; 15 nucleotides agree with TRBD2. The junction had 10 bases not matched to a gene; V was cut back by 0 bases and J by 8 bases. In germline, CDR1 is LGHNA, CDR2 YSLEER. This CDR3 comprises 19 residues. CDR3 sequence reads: CASSQERTSGRAPMGELFF. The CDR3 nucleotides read TGCGCCAGCAGCCAAGAACGGACTAGCGGGAGGGCCCCGATGGGGGAGCTGTTTTTT.

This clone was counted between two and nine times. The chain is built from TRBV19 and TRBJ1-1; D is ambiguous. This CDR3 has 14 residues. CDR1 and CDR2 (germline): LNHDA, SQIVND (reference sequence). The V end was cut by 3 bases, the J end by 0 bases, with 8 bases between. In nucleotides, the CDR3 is TGTGCCAGTAGTATTGGGCCGATGAACACTGAAGCTTTCTTT. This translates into CASSIGPMNTEAFF.

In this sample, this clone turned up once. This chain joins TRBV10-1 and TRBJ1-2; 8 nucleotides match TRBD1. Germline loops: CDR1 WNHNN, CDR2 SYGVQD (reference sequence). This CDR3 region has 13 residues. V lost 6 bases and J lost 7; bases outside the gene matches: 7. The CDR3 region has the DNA TGCGCCAGCAGAACCAGGGGGCGGGTTGGCTACACCTTC. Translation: CASRTRGRVGYTF.

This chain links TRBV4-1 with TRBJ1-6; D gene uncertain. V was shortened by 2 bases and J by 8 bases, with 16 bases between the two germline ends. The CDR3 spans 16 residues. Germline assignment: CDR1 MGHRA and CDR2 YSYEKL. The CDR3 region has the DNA TGCGCCAGCAGCCAACCGACTAGTCGGGGTTATTCACCCCTCCACTTT. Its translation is CASSQPTSRGYSPLHF.

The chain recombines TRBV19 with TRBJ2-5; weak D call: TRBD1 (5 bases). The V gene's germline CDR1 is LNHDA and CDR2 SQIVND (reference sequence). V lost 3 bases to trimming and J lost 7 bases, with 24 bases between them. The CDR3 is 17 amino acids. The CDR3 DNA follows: TGTGCCAGTAGTATGGTTCTGGGGCGCCCGACCCCCGTGACCCAGTACTTC. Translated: CASSMVLGRPTPVTQYF.

The CDR3 DNA reads as TGTGCCAGCAGGCCTCCGGGACAGGGATACGAGCAGTACTTC. Amino acids: CASRPPGQGYEQYF. The V gene is TRBV6-5, the J gene TRBJ2-7, with 9 bases that match TRBD1. This CDR3 has 14 residues. CDR1 and CDR2 (germline): MNHEY, SVGAGI. The V segment lost 6 bases and the J segment 4 bases; nucleotides outside the gene matches: 7.

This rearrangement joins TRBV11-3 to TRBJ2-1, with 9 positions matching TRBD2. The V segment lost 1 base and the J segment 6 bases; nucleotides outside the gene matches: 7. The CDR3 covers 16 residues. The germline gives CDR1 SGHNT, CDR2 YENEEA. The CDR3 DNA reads TGTGCCAGCAGCTTAGTCGCGGGACTAGCCGGCAATGAGCAGTTCTTC. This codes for CASSLVAGLAGNEQFF.

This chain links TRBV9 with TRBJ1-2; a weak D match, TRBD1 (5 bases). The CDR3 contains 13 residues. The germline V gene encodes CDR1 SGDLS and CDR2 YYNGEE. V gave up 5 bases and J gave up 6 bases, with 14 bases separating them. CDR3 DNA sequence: TGTGCCAGCAGTATTGCAGGGTTCGATGGCTACACCTTC. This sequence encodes CASSIAGFDGYTF.